A single T cell receptor beta chain is shown here with its context. Its antigen target is currently unknown. No clone much larger than this one lies a single base away; base qualities are absent. The CDR3 regions of human TCRbeta chains were subjected to immunosequencing. The paper's processing steps were these. TCRs in the repertoires were compared against a reference library of SARS-CoV-2-specific TCRs that had been generated with the MIRA antigen-specificity platform. Breadth meant the fraction of unique TCRs that were SARS-CoV-2-associated, whereas depth meant the fraction of total T cells that were SARS-CoV-2-associated. Using the MIRA data, each spike-specific TCR was mapped to the spike region that the TCR reacts to and placed in a CD4 or CD8 class. Log10-transformed breadth and depth values were compared by one-way ANOVA with Sidak's multiple comparisons tests. Not all clones reach the TCRdb copy of this immuneACCESS table, which keeps in-frame sequences only. Checked studies attribute under half of the gap to unresolved V genes and leave the rest unexplained. V and J calls and clone size are given by that table; D and trimming were obtained from the DNA. In this sample the table shows around 77,000 clones, about nine tenths of which occur a single time. The ten biggest clones cover around 24% of the sample.

The intended sense of this specimen's time point label: baseline before first vaccination. The vaccinee samples were drawn from two UK trials, COV001 and COV002, one of which was a single-blind randomized controlled phase 2/3 trial testing AZD1222 (ChAdOx1 nCoV-19) in healthy adults. Trial participant PBMC samples were collected at day 0 and day 28 after the second dose for TCRbeta chain sequencing. The junction carries 15 bases between V and J, which are trimmed by 4 bases and 5 bases respectively. CDR1 and CDR2 (SGHRS, YFSETQ) derive from the germline V gene. Inclusive of the bounding cysteine and phenylalanine, the CDR3 is 14 residues long. Kept here is only the CDR3 DNA, which spans 42 bases and is read in frame from base 1. The source of the sample is a study of T cell responses to AZD1222 COVID-19 vaccine (dated by TCRdb to the early 2020s). Study-wide context: Because spike-specific TCR depth and breadth did not differ between the two schedules, AZD1222 recipients who got a second dose at roughly 4 weeks were pooled with those who got a second dose at roughly 12 weeks. Trial participants were enrolled by age into subgroups of 18-55, 56-69 and 70-plus years, and about 150, 27 and 61 TCR-sequenced participants, respectively, were included in these subgroups. A total of over 230 trial participants underwent TCR sequencing, of whom 207 had received two doses of AZD1222 and roughly 26 had received two doses of the MenACWY control vaccine.

General study outcomes and caveats: In the small 56-69-year group, the increase in depth fell short of significance, most likely because of low power. Reportedly, close to half of the unique spike-specific TCRs recognized epitopes lying outside the regions that are mutated in the B.1.351 and B.1.1.7 variants. Because no day 14 peak-response samples were available, the repertoires could be characterized only after the peak T cell response. Participants were mostly white British, with more females than males. The authors suggested clonal diversity may have been underestimated. CD4 TCRs associated with the vaccine covered the entire spike protein, and the dominant responses were in regions 160-218 and 743-854. After two AZD1222 doses, spike-specific TCR breadth and depth were significantly higher than at day 0 and than in MenACWY recipients. Conclusions about previously exposed vaccinees were limited because only a handful of AZD1222 recipients were SARS-CoV-2 seropositive at baseline.

Sequenced here: peripheral blood, sampled on day 0 of AZD1222 vaccination. This chain is built from TRBV5-1 and TRBJ1-2; TRBD1 is perhaps the D gene, given 6 matching bases. The clonotype was recovered from an adult in good health. The sequence in DNA is TGCGCCAGCAGCACGGAGACAGGCGCATATGGCTACACCTTC. Its product reads: CASSTETGAYGYTF.